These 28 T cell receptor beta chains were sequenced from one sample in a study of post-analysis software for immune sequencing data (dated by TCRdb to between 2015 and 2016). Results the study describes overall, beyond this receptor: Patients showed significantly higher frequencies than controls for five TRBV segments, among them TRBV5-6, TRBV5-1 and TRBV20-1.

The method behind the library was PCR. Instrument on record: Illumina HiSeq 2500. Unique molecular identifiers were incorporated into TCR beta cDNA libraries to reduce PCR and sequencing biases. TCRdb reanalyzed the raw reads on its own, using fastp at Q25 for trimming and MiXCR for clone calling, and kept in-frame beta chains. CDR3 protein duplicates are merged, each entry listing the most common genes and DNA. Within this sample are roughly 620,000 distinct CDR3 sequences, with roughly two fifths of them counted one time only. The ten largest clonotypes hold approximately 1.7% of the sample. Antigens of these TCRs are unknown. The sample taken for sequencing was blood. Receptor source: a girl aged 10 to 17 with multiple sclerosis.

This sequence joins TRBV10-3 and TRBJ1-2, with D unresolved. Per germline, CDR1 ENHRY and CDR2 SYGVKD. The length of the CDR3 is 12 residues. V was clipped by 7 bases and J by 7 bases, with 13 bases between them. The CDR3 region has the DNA TGTGCCATCATGACATCTTCAGGTGGCTACACCTTC. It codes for CAIMTSSGGYTF.

CDR3 coding DNA: TGCGCCAGCAGCAATCGACAGGGGGGCTACAATGAGCAGTTCTTC. Its protein product is CASSNRQGGYNEQFF. The chain links TRBV5-1 to TRBJ2-1, with TRBD1 matching 9 bases. Per the germline V gene, CDR1 is SGHRS and CDR2 is YFSETQ. After removal of 4 bases from V and 3 bases from J, the junction contained 5 bases not matched to a gene. The CDR3 is 15 residues long.

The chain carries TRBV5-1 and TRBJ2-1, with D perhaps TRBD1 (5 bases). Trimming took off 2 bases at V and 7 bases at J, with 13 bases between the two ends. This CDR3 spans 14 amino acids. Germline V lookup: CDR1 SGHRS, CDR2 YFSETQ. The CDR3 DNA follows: TGCGCCAGCAGCTTTCCAGGGAAGATGAATGAGCAGTTCTTC. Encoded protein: CASSFPGKMNEQFF. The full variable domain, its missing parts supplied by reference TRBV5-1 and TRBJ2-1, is KAGVTQTPRYLIKTRGQQVTLSCSPISGHRSVSWYQQTPGQGLQFLFEYFSETQRNKGNFPGRFSGRQFSNSRSEMNVSTLELGDSALYLCASSFPGKMNEQFFGPGTRLTVL.

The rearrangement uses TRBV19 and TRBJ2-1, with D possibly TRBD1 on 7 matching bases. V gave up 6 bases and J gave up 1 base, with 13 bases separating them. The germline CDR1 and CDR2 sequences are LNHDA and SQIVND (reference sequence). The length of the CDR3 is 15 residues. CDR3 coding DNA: TGTGCCAGTAGAGGCAGGGGGGTTTCCTACAATGAGCAGTTCTTC. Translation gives CASRGRGVSYNEQFF.

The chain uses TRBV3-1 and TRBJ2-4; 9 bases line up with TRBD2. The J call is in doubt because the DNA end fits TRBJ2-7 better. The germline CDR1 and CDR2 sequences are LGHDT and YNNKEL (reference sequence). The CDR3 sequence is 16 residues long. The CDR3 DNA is TGTGCCAGCAGCCAAGTGGGGAAGCGGGAGGCCTACGAGCAGTACTTC. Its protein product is CASSQVGKREAYEQYF.

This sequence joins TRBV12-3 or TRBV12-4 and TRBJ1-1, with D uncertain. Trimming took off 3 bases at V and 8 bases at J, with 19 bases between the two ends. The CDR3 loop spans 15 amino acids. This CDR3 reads CASSFDQTSLPEAFF. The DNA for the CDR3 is TGTGCCAGCAGTTTTGACCAGACGAGCCTCCCAGAAGCTTTCTTT.

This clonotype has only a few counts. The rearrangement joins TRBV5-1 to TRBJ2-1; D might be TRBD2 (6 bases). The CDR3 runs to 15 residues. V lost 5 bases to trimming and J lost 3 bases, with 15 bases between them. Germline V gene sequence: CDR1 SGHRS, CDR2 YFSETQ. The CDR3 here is CASSTGALGYNEQFF. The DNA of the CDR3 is TGCGCCAGCAGTACGGGAGCCTTGGGCTACAATGAGCAGTTCTTC.

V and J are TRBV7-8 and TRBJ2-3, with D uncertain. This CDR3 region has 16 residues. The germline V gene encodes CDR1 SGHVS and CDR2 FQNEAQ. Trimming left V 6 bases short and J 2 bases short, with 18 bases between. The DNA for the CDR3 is TGTGCCAGCAGAATAAACCCTAGATTAGCCACAGATACGCAGTATTTT. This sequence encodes CASRINPRLATDTQYF.

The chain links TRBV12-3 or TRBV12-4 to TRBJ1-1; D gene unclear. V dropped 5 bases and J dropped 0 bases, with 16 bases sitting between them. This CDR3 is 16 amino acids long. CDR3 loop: CASSQPPTRLNTEAFF. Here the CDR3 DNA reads TGTGCCAGCAGTCAACCCCCGACAAGGTTGAACACTGAAGCTTTCTTT.

Written as DNA, the CDR3 is TGTGCCAGCAGCTTAGATCGACTAGCGGATAGCTCCTACGAGCAGTACTTC. Residues: CASSLDRLADSSYEQYF. J is TRBJ2-7 and V is TRBV7-8; 9 positions match TRBD2. J gave up 0 bases and V 1 base, and 7 bases lay outside the gene matches. Germline V lookup: CDR1 SGHVS, CDR2 FQNEAQ. The CDR3 has 17 amino acids. Variable domain in full (rest from reference TRBV7-8 and TRBJ2-7): GAGVSQSPRYKVAKRGQDVALRCDPISGHVSLFWYQQALGQGPEFLTYFQNEAQLDKSGLPSDRFFAERPEGSVSTLKIQRTQQEDSAVYLCASSLDRLADSSYEQYFGPGTRLTVT.

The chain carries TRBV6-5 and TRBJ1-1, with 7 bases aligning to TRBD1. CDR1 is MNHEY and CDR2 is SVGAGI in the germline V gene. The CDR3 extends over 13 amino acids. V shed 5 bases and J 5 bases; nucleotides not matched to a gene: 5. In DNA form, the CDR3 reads TGTGCCAGCAGTGCTTCAGGGGGGACTGAAGCTTTCTTT. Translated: CASSASGGTEAFF.

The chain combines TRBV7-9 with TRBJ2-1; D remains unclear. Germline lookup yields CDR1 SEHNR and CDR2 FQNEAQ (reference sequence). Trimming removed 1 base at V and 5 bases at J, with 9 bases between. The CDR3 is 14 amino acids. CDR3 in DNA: TGTGCCAGCAGCTTAGGTACCGCCCACAATGAGCAGTTCTTC. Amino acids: CASSLGTAHNEQFF.

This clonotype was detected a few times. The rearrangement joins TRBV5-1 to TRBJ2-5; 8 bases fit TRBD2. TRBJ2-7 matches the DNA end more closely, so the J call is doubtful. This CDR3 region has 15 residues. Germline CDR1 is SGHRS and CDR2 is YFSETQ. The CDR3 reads CASSFRLASSYEQYF. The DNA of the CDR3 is TGCGCCAGCAGCTTTCGACTAGCGTCTAGCTACGAGCAGTACTTC.

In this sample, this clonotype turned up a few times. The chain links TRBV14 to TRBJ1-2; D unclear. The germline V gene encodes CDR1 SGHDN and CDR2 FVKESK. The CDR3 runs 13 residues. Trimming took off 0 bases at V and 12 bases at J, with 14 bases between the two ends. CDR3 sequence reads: CASSQEVGGLHTF. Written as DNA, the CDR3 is TGTGCCAGCAGCCAAGAAGTCGGAGGATTGCACACCTTC.

CDR3 DNA sequence: TGTGCCATCAGTGGAGGGGGCCCGAACTATGGCTACACCTTC. Protein sequence: CAISGGGPNYGYTF. This chain connects TRBV10-3 to TRBJ1-2, with 7 bases matching TRBD1. The CDR3 runs 14 residues. Germline-derived CDR1 and CDR2 are ENHRY and SYGVKD. The V and J ends lost 4 bases and 2 bases, in that order; junction bases with no gene match: 4.

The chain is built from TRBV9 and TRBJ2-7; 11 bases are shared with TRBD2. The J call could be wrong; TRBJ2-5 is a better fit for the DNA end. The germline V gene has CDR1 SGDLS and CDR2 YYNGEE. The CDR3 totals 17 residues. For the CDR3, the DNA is TGTGCCAGCAGCCCCCGCGGACTAGCGGGCGGAGGAGAGACCCAGTACTTC. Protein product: CASSPRGLAGGGETQYF.

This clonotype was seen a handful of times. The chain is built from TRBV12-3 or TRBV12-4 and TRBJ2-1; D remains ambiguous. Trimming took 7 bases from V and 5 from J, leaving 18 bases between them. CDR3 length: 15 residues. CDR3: CASKRTETLNNEQFF. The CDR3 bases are TGTGCCAGCAAGAGGACGGAAACCCTTAACAATGAGCAGTTCTTC.

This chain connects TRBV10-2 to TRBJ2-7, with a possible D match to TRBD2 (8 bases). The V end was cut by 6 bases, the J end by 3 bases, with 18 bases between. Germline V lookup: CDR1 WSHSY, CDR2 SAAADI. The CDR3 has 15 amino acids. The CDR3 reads CASREQGLAGYEQYF. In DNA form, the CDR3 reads TGCGCCAGCAGGGAACAGGGGCTAGCGGGCTACGAGCAGTACTTC.

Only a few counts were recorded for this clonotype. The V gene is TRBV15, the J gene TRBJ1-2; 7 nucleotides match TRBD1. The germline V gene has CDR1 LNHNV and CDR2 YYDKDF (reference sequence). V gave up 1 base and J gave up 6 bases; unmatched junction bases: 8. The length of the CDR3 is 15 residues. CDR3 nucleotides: TGTGCCACCAGCAGAGGCGACAGGGACTTAGATGGCTACACCTTC. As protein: CATSRGDRDLDGYTF.

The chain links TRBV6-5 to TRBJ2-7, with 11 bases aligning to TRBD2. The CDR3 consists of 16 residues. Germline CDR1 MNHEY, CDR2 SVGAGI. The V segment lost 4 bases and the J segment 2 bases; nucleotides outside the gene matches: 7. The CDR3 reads CASSSTGTSGAYEQYF. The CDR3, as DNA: TGTGCCAGCAGTTCGACCGGGACTAGCGGCGCCTACGAGCAGTACTTC.

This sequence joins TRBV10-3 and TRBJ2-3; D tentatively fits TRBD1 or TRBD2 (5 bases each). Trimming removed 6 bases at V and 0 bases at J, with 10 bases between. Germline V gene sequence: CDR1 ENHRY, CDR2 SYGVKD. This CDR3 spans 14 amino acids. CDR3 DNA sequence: TGTGCCATCAGGACGGGGCAAAGCACAGATACGCAGTATTTT. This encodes CAIRTGQSTDTQYF.

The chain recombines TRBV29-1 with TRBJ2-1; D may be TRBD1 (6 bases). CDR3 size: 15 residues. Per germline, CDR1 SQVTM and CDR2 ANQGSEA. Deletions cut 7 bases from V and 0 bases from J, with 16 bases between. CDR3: CSADTGRSSYNEQFF. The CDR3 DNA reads TGCAGCGCTGATACAGGGAGAAGCTCCTACAATGAGCAGTTCTTC.

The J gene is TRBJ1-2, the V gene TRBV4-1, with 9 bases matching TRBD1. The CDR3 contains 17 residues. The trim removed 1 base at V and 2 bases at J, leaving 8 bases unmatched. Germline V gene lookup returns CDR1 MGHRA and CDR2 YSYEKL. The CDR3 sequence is CASSQGPGTGPNYGYTF. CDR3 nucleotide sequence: TGCGCCAGCAGCCAAGGACCCGGGACAGGGCCAAACTATGGCTACACCTTC.

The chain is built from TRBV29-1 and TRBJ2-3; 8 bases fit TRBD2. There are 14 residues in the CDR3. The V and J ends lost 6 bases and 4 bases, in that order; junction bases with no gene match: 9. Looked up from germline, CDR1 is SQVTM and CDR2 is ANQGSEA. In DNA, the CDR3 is TGCAGCGTCGAAACGGGGGGGCGTGCAGATACGCAGTATTTT. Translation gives CSVETGGRADTQYF.

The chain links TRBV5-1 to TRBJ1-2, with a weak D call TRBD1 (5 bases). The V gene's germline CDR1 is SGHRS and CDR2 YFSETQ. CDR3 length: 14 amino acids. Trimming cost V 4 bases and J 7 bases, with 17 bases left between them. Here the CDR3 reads CASSLGDLPGGYTF. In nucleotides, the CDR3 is TGCGCCAGCAGCCTGGGGGACCTTCCGGGTGGCTACACCTTC.

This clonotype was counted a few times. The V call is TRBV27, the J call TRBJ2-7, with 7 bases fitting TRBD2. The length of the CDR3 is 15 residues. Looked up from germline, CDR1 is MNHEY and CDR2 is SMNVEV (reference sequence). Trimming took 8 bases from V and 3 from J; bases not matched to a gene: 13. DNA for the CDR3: TGTGCCAGCGGGCGCTCTAGCGGAAGAAGCTACGAGCAGTACTTC. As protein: CASGRSSGRSYEQYF.

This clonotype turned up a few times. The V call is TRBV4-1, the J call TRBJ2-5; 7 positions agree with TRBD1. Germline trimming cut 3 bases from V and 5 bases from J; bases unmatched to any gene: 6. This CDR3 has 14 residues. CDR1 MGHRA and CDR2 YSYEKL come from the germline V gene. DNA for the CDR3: TGCGCCAGCAGCCAGCCGGGACAGAGGGAGACCCAGTACTTC. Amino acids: CASSQPGQRETQYF.

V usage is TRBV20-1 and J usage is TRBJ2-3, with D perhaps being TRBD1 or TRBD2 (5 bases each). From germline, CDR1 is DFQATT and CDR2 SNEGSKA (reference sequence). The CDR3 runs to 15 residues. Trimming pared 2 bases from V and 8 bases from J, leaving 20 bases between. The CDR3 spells CSARRASWGYGTQYF. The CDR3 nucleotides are TGCAGTGCTAGAAGGGCTAGCTGGGGCTACGGTACGCAGTATTTT.